This passage covers 3 T cell receptor beta chains from one sample sequenced in a study of blood T cell repertoires in COVID-19. Sequencing used immunoSEQ multiplex PCR; TCRdb keeps in-frame clones, though not all of them. The repertoire holds hundreds of thousands of clones, with around 87% as singletons. Sequenced: PBMCs or T cells enriched from blood (not recorded which). These receptors all stem from a woman aged 45-59 years who had recovered from COVID-19.

The chain links TRBV5-1 to TRBJ2-1, with 11 bases lining up with TRBD2. Germline V gene lookup returns CDR1 SGHRS and CDR2 YFSETQ. The V and J ends lost 5 bases and 7 bases, in that order; junction bases with no gene match: 8. CDR3 size: 15 residues. The CDR3 reads CASRVLAGEMNEQFF. CDR3 bases: TGCGCCAGCAGGGTACTAGCGGGAGAAATGAATGAGCAGTTCTTC.

As to this clone: Germline and junction disagree at one end, which may indicate a read error. This sample also contains other DNA sequences that code for the same CDR3. V and J are TRBV18 and TRBJ1-1, with a tentative D call TRBD1 (5 bases). The CDR3 totals 12 residues. CDR1 and CDR2 (germline): KGHSH, LQKENI. The CDR3 DNA is TGTGCCAGCTCACCATTGGACACCGAAGCTTTCTTT. Residues: CASSPLDTEAFF.

The chain uses TRBV5-5 and TRBJ1-1; tentatively, D is TRBD1 (6 bases). This CDR3 is built from 14 residues. Trimming removed 4 bases from V and 1 base from J, with 11 bases in between. Germline CDR1 and CDR2: SGHKS and YYEKEE (reference sequence). As DNA, the CDR3 is TGTGCCAGCAGCCAGGGACACCGGAACACTGAAGCTTTCTTT. Protein sequence: CASSQGHRNTEAFF.